This T cell receptor beta chain was obtained from a study of shared clonotypes between healthy human individuals. Overall study context: Three plates each covered CD4 naive and memory; CD8 naive two, CD8 memory one.

Per germline, CDR1 SEHNR and CDR2 FQNEAQ (reference sequence). V lost 4 bases, J lost 5 bases, and 10 bases stayed unmatched. The CDR3 is 17 residues long. Clones were read by immunoSEQ multiplex PCR, and TCRdb kept only the in-frame ones, dropping some. This sample has around 2.1 million clones; almost 96% occur once, and the top ten carry around 0.13%. The V call is TRBV7-9, the J call TRBJ1-4, with TRBD1 matching over 10 bases. Sequencing used naive CD4+ T cells sorted from blood. Regarding subset: CD45RA+ positively selected. The clonotype originates from a man aged 18 to 29 in good health. The CDR3 here is CASSYRGPTGGNEKLFF. Written as DNA, the CDR3 is TGTGCCAGCAGCTATAGGGGTCCGACAGGGGGCAATGAAAAACTGTTTTTT.